The 23 T cell receptor beta chains given below trace back to one sample, sequenced in a study of graft-versus-host responses after intestinal transplantation. No antigen is known for these receptors. TCRdb keeps only in-frame clones here, not all; method: immunoSEQ multiplex PCR. In the table there are approximately 50,000 clones, about 81% of which are singletons. Sample: unstimulated CD4+ T cells sorted from spleen or lymph node cells, taken before transplant. The receptors shown here come from a human donor who was the organ donor for an intestinal transplant.

This chain joins TRBV6-5 and TRBJ2-5, with D hard to call. The ends were cut back, 2 bases at V and 7 bases at J, with 11 bases in the middle. CDR1 and CDR2 (germline): MNHEY, SVGAGI. The CDR3 consists of 13 residues. Written as DNA, the CDR3 is TGTGCCAGCAGTTACGAAGCGAGTAGGACCCAGTACTTC. Translating gives CASSYEASRTQYF.

V and J are TRBV29-1 and TRBJ2-7; D uncertain. Germline CDR1 SQVTM, CDR2 ANQGSEA. The CDR3 consists of 11 residues. V lost 5 bases to trimming and J lost 3 bases, with 8 bases between them. CDR3: CSVLGGYEQYF. Here the CDR3 DNA reads TGCAGCGTTCTAGGCGGCTACGAGCAGTACTTC.

This chain joins TRBV5-1 and TRBJ2-5, with D perhaps matching TRBD1 or TRBD2 (5 bases each). V gave up 3 bases and J gave up 1 base, with 10 bases separating them. Germline-derived CDR1 and CDR2 are SGHRS and YFSETQ. The CDR3 is made up of 14 amino acids. CDR3 region: CASSSGRLQETQYF. CDR3 bases: TGCGCCAGCAGCTCGGGACGTCTCCAAGAGACCCAGTACTTC. The full variable domain, its missing parts supplied by reference TRBV5-1 and TRBJ2-5, is KAGVTQTPRYLIKTRGQQVTLSCSPISGHRSVSWYQQTPGQGLQFLFEYFSETQRNKGNFPGRFSGRQFSNSRSEMNVSTLELGDSALYLCASSSGRLQETQYFGPGTRLLVL.

V and J are TRBV19 and TRBJ2-3, with D hard to call. Germline lookup yields CDR1 LNHDA and CDR2 SQIVND (reference sequence). The V end was cut by 0 bases, the J end by 4 bases, with 14 bases between. The CDR3 runs to 16 residues. DNA for the CDR3: TGTGCCAGTAGTATAGATACGCCGCTCCGGGCAGATACGCAGTATTTT. It yields the protein CASSIDTPLRADTQYF.

The chain uses TRBV10-2 and TRBJ2-7, with 7 nucleotides matching TRBD2. The germline V gene has CDR1 WSHSY and CDR2 SAAADI. Trimming removed 8 bases from V and 4 bases from J; junction bases left unmatched: 8. This CDR3 contains 13 residues. This chain's CDR3 is CASSPSGLYEQYF. As DNA, the CDR3 is TGCGCCAGCTCCCCTAGCGGACTTTACGAGCAGTACTTC.

The J gene is TRBJ1-3, the V gene TRBV5-4; D remains unclear. CDR1 is SGHNT, CDR2 YYREEE, per germline (reference sequence). The CDR3 has 15 amino acids. The V end lost 4 bases, the J end lost 0 bases, and 11 bases lay between the germline ends. Written as DNA, the CDR3 is TGTGCCAGCAGCGCCCCGGGTAGCTCTGGAAACACCATATATTTT. It codes for CASSAPGSSGNTIYF.

This clone came up a few times. The chain is built from TRBV6-5 and TRBJ2-2; D ambiguous. This CDR3 spans 14 amino acids. The germline V and J ends were trimmed by 1 base and 6 bases, with 9 bases remaining between them. Germline CDR1 and CDR2: MNHEY and SVGAGI. The CDR3, as DNA: TGTGCCAGCAGTTACTGGGAAGAACCCGGGGAGCTGTTTTTT. This gives the protein CASSYWEEPGELFF.

This clone has a single count. The chain couples TRBV7-2 to TRBJ2-5; 10 bases are a match to TRBD1. The V segment lost 5 bases and the J segment 5 bases; nucleotides outside the gene matches: 5. Germline V CDR1 and CDR2: SGHTA, FQGNSA. The CDR3 covers 14 residues. The CDR3 nucleotides are TGTGCCAGCAGCCGAGACAGGGGGCTTGAGACCCAGTACTTC. It yields the protein CASSRDRGLETQYF.

This clone was picked up one time. V gene TRBV9 combines with J gene TRBJ1-1, with no clear D. Germline CDR1 and CDR2: SGDLS and YYNGEE. The CDR3 extends over 15 amino acids. V lost 4 bases, J lost 1 base, and 14 bases lay in between. The CDR3 nucleotides are TGTGCCAGCAGCTCTGAGCACCTGCGGAACACTGAAGCTTTCTTT. As protein: CASSSEHLRNTEAFF.

The chain is built from TRBV7-9 and TRBJ1-2, with 7 bases aligning to TRBD1. Germline trimming cut 5 bases from V and 4 bases from J; bases unmatched to any gene: 10. Germline V CDR1 and CDR2: SEHNR, FQNEAQ (reference sequence). CDR3 length: 15 residues. Here the CDR3 reads CASSAQAGGSYGYTF. The CDR3 region has the DNA TGTGCCAGCAGCGCTCAGGCAGGGGGGAGCTATGGCTACACCTTC.

The genes are TRBV30 and TRBJ2-5; the match to TRBD1 covers 9 bases. V lost 0 bases, J lost 5 bases, and 13 bases stayed unmatched. This CDR3 spans 17 amino acids. Per the germline V gene, CDR1 is GTSNPN and CDR2 is SVGIG (reference sequence). The CDR3 DNA reads as TGTGCCTGGAGTGTAAGGGCGAGGACAGGGGCGAGGGAGACCCAGTACTTC. Translated: CAWSVRARTGARETQYF.

The gene calls are TRBV10-3 and TRBJ1-1; D gene uncertain. V lost 3 bases, J lost 5 bases, and 10 bases lay in between. The CDR3 is made up of 13 amino acids. CDR1 is ENHRY and CDR2 is SYGVKD in the germline V gene. The DNA of the CDR3 is TGTGCCATCAGTGACTGGCAGTTGACTGAAGCTTTCTTT. Its translation is CAISDWQLTEAFF.

The gene calls are TRBV5-5 and TRBJ1-2; D is undetermined. The germline CDR1 and CDR2 sequences are SGHKS and YYEKEE (reference sequence). The CDR3 consists of 16 residues. V was pared by 0 bases and J by 0 bases, with 12 bases between. The CDR3 nucleotides read TGTGCCAGCAGCTTGGGTCAGGCAGACGCTAACTATGGCTACACCTTC. Its translation is CASSLGQADANYGYTF.

This chain links TRBV6-1 with TRBJ1-1; D is perhaps TRBD1 (6 bases). CDR1 is MNHNS and CDR2 is SASEGT in the germline V gene. The V end was cut by 5 bases, the J end by 4 bases, with 14 bases between. The CDR3 is 14 residues long. This chain's CDR3 is CASSLSYRVTEAFF. DNA of the CDR3: TGTGCCAGCAGTTTGAGTTACAGGGTCACTGAAGCTTTCTTT.

The chain links TRBV23-1 to TRBJ2-1, with D perhaps matching TRBD2 (6 bases). TRBV23-1 is annotated as an ORF whose role is uncertain. Trimming left V 4 bases short and J 9 bases short, with 28 bases between. This CDR3 comprises 18 residues. CDR3 amino acids: CASSPGHWEVNGGGEQFF. CDR3 bases: TGCGCCAGCAGTCCAGGACACTGGGAGGTGAACGGGGGTGGTGAGCAGTTCTTC.

The chain uses TRBV7-7 and TRBJ2-1; 8 bases line up with TRBD2. V was pared by 3 bases and J by 9 bases, with 16 bases of the junction left unmatched. This CDR3 comprises 17 residues. Germline CDR1 reads SSHAT; CDR2 reads FNYEAQ (reference sequence). For the CDR3, the DNA is TGTGCCAGCAGCTTTGGCCTGCCGGGAGGGCCCCTTATTGAGCAGTTCTTC. It is translated as CASSFGLPGGPLIEQFF.

The rearrangement links TRBV19 to TRBJ1-5; D not certain. Germline lookup yields CDR1 LNHDA and CDR2 SQIVND (reference sequence). V lost 5 bases and J 6 bases, leaving 8 bases between the germline ends. This CDR3 has 12 amino acids. The chain's CDR3 is CASSGWAQPQHF. The CDR3 region has the DNA TGTGCCAGTAGTGGTTGGGCTCAGCCCCAGCATTTT.

CDR3 nucleotide sequence: TGTGCCAGCAGTTTAGCGGGGGGGCAAGAGACCCAGTACTTC. This encodes CASSLAGGQETQYF. The chain couples TRBV27 to TRBJ2-5; 9 bases agree with TRBD2. Looked up from germline, CDR1 is MNHEY and CDR2 is SMNVEV (reference sequence). This CDR3 is 14 amino acids long. V lost 2 bases and J lost 2; bases outside the gene matches: 0.

This sequence joins TRBV18 and TRBJ1-1, with 9 positions matching TRBD1. J gave up 11 bases and V 6 bases, and 4 bases lay outside the gene matches. CDR3 size: 11 residues. Germline CDR1 is KGHSH and CDR2 is LQKENI. The CDR3 nucleotides are TGTGCCAGCTCCCCTGACAGGGGGGCTTTCTTT. Translating gives CASSPDRGAFF.

V and J are TRBV19 and TRBJ2-3; 8 bases map to TRBD2. The V gene end was trimmed by 5 bases and the J gene end by 1 base; junction bases not matched to a gene: 2. Germline loops: CDR1 LNHDA, CDR2 SQIVND (reference sequence). The CDR3 has 14 amino acids. The CDR3 bases are TGTGCCAGTAGTCCGGGACTAGGCACAGATACGCAGTATTTT. This translates into CASSPGLGTDTQYF. The full variable domain, its missing parts supplied by reference TRBV19 and TRBJ2-3, is DGGITQSPKYLFRKEGQNVTLSCEQNLNHDAMYWYRQDPGQGLRLIYYSQIVNDFQKGDIAEGYSVSREKKESFPLTVTSAQKNPTAFYLCASSPGLGTDTQYFGPGTRLTVL.

This clone was observed a handful of times. CDR3 loop: CASSRIAKNIQYF. CDR3 DNA: TGTGCCAGCAGCCGGATAGCCAAAAACATTCAGTACTTC. The rearrangement uses TRBV5-6 and TRBJ2-4; D is unclear. In germline, CDR1 is SGHDT, CDR2 YYEEEE. Trimming stripped 4 bases from V and 0 bases from J, with 5 bases between. This CDR3 has 13 residues.

In this sample, this clone turned up once. The gene calls are TRBV7-2 and TRBJ1-2, with D tentatively TRBD1 (5 bases). The CDR3 covers 16 residues. The V end lost 5 bases, the J end lost 2 bases, and 18 bases lay between the germline ends. The germline gives CDR1 SGHTA, CDR2 FQGNSA. The CDR3 sequence: CASSRAVGGKNYGYTF. Here the CDR3 DNA reads TGTGCCAGCAGCCGGGCGGTGGGGGGAAAAAACTATGGCTACACCTTC. The entire variable domain, with the rest obtained from reference TRBV7-2 and TRBJ1-2, is as follows: GAGVSQSPSNKVTEKGKDVELRCDPISGHTALYWYRQSLGQGLEFLIYFQGNSAPDKSGLPSDRFSAERTGGSVSTLTIQRTQQEDSAVYLCASSRAVGGKNYGYTFGSGTRLTVV.

The gene calls are TRBV6-5 and TRBJ2-1; 12 nucleotides match TRBD2. CDR3 size: 15 residues. V trimming: 7 bases; J trimming: 5 bases; junction bases outside the gene matches: 6. In germline, CDR1 is MNHEY, CDR2 SVGAGI. The CDR3 is CASKPSGGAHNEQFF. The CDR3 DNA reads as TGTGCCAGCAAACCTAGCGGGGGGGCCCACAATGAGCAGTTCTTC.